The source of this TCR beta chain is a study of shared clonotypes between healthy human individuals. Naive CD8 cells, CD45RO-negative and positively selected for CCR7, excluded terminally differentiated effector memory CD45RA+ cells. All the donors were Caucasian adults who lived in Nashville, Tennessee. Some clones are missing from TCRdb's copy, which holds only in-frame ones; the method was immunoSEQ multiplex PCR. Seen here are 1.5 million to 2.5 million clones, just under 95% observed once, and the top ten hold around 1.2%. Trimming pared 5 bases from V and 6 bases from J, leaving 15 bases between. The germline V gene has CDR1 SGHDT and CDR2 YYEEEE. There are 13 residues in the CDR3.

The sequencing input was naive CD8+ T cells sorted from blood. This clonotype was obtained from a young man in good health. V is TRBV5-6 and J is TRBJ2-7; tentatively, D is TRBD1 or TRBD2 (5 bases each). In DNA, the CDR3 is TGTGCCAGCAGAATACCGGGACGTCCCGAGCAGTACTTC. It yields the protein CASRIPGRPEQYF.